The 24 T cell receptor beta chains listed next were all sequenced from one sample in a study of identical twins. MiXCR was run by TCRdb on the 5' RACE reads, yielding one entry per CDR3 protein. The profile shows fewer than 500,000 distinct CDR3 sequences, about 24% of them singletons. The same sample was also studied in work on T cells expressing NK-cell markers.

Sequenced sample: CD4+ T cells sorted from blood. The receptors were gathered from a woman between 18 and 30 years old in good health.

CDR3 protein: CASSPLSPGLAGFSYEQYF. The CDR3 nucleotides read TGTGCCAGCAGCCCACTCAGCCCCGGACTAGCGGGCTTCTCCTACGAGCAGTACTTC. V gene TRBV27 combines with J gene TRBJ2-7, with TRBD2 matching 11 bases. Germline lookup yields CDR1 MNHEY and CDR2 SMNVEV (reference sequence). The CDR3 is 19 residues long. J lost 0 bases, V lost 6 bases, and 16 bases had no gene match.

This clonotype was found a few times. This rearrangement joins TRBV20-1 to TRBJ2-1; D is unclear. Germline assignment: CDR1 DFQATT and CDR2 SNEGSKA (reference sequence). The V gene lost 1 base and the J gene lost 9 bases, with 7 bases spanning the gap. This CDR3 is built from 11 residues. In DNA form, the CDR3 reads TGCAGTGCTAGAGGTTTCCGTGAGCAGTTCTTC. This encodes CSARGFREQFF.

This clonotype was found a few times. The V call is TRBV11-2, the J call TRBJ2-1, with D maybe TRBD1 (6 bases). Trimming cost V 5 bases and J 4 bases, with 9 bases left between them. Germline assignment: CDR1 SGHAT and CDR2 FQNNGV. The CDR3 consists of 13 residues. CDR3 protein: CASSRDIYNEQFF. CDR3 coding DNA: TGTGCCAGCAGCCGGGACATTTACAATGAGCAGTTCTTC. The complete variable domain, with remaining parts taken from reference TRBV11-2 and TRBJ2-1, reads EAGVAQSPRYKIIEKRQSVAFWCNPISGHATLYWYQQILGQGPKLLIQFQNNGVVDDSQLPKDRFSAERLKGVDSTLKIQPAKLEDSAVYLCASSRDIYNEQFFGPGTRLTVL.

This clonotype was counted between two and nine times. V gene TRBV7-6 combines with J gene TRBJ2-7; perhaps D is TRBD1 or TRBD2 (5 bases each). The CDR3 covers 15 residues. V lost 5 bases and J 2 bases, leaving 16 bases between the germline ends. The germline CDR1 and CDR2 sequences are SGHVS and FNYEAQ. DNA for the CDR3: TGTGCCAGCAGCGCGGACCGGGACGGTACCTACGAGCAGTACTTC. Translating it yields CASSADRDGTYEQYF. Using reference TRBV7-6 and TRBJ2-7 for the parts outside the CDR3, the full variable domain is GAGVSQSPRYKVTKRGQDVALRCDPISGHVSLYWYRQALGQGPEFLTYFNYEAQQDKSGLPNDRFSAERPEGSISTLTIQRTEQRDSAMYRCASSADRDGTYEQYFGPGTRLTVT.

This rearrangement joins TRBV27 to TRBJ1-2, with no clear D. Germline V gene lookup returns CDR1 MNHEY and CDR2 SMNVEV (reference sequence). CDR3 length: 14 amino acids. V dropped 3 bases and J dropped 7 bases, with 15 bases sitting between them. The CDR3 loop is CASSFTGSRSGYTF. The DNA for the CDR3 is TGTGCCAGCAGTTTCACCGGGTCCCGATCTGGCTACACCTTC.

The gene calls are TRBV18 and TRBJ2-2; no reliable D call. Germline values: CDR1 KGHSH, CDR2 LQKENI. V was trimmed by 2 bases and J by 2 bases, leaving 15 bases between them. The CDR3 is 17 residues long. The CDR3 sequence is CASSPGVPATNTGELFF. For the CDR3, the DNA is TGTGCCAGCTCACCAGGGGTCCCGGCGACCAACACCGGGGAGCTGTTTTTT.

The CDR3 loop is CASSLAGGPPEAFF. Here the CDR3 DNA reads TGTGCCAGCAGTTTAGCGGGGGGCCCACCTGAAGCTTTCTTT. The chain links TRBV12-3 or TRBV12-4 to TRBJ1-1; a weak D match, TRBD1 (6 bases). Deletions cut 0 bases from V and 6 bases from J, with 11 bases between. The CDR3 is made up of 14 amino acids.

This chain joins TRBV12-3 or TRBV12-4 and TRBJ2-3; TRBD2 aligns across 13 bases. The CDR3 totals 16 residues. Unmatched junction bases numbered 6, after V lost 5 bases and J lost 4 bases. CDR3 protein: CASSHRLAGGPDTQYF. CDR3 nucleotides: TGTGCCAGCAGTCATAGACTAGCGGGGGGCCCAGATACGCAGTATTTT.

The CDR3: CASSPGTSAYEQYF. Written as DNA, the CDR3 is TGTGCCAGCAGCCCCGGGACTAGCGCGTACGAGCAGTACTTC. The chain carries TRBV7-3 and TRBJ2-7, with 10 bases aligning to TRBD2. V lost 5 bases, J lost 4 bases, and 5 bases stayed unmatched. Per the germline V gene, CDR1 is SGHTA and CDR2 is FQGTGA. The CDR3 loop spans 14 amino acids.

This chain links TRBV3-1 with TRBJ2-3; tentative D call: TRBD2 (6 bases). Germline V gives CDR1 LGHDT, CDR2 YNNKEL (reference sequence). The CDR3 is made up of 17 amino acids. V was pared by 0 bases and J by 2 bases, with 15 bases between. The CDR3, as DNA: TGTGCCAGCAGCCAAGATACTGGGAGGCGGTCCACAGATACGCAGTATTTT. Its translation: CASSQDTGRRSTDTQYF.

The V gene is TRBV15, the J gene TRBJ2-1; D assignment may be TRBD1 or TRBD2 (5 bases each). The CDR3 runs to 14 residues. V lost 1 base and J lost 10, with 14 bases in between. CDR1 and CDR2 from the germline V gene are LNHNV and YYDKDF (reference sequence). CDR3 sequence: CATSRGGEGVEQFF. The CDR3 coding sequence is TGTGCCACCAGCAGAGGGGGAGAAGGGGTCGAGCAGTTCTTC.

This clonotype was counted only a few times. The chain carries TRBV20-1 and TRBJ2-5; 11 bases are shared with TRBD2. Unmatched junction bases numbered 12, after V lost 7 bases and J lost 5 bases. The CDR3 runs 15 residues. Germline values: CDR1 DFQATT, CDR2 SNEGSKA (reference sequence). In DNA form, the CDR3 reads TGCAGTGTTATTAGCGGGGGGGCCGTTTATGAGACCCAGTACTTC. Its protein product is CSVISGGAVYETQYF.

The rearrangement joins TRBV30 to TRBJ2-2; possibly TRBD1 for D (6 bases). Trimming cost V 3 bases and J 0 bases, with 8 bases left between them. CDR3 length: 14 amino acids. The germline V gene has CDR1 GTSNPN and CDR2 SVGIG (reference sequence). This CDR3 reads CAWRGAANTGELFF. The CDR3 DNA follows: TGTGCCTGGAGGGGGGCAGCGAACACCGGGGAGCTGTTTTTT. Using reference TRBV30 and TRBJ2-2 for the parts outside the CDR3, the full variable domain is SQTIHQWPATLVQPVGSPLSLECTVEGTSNPNLYWYRQAAGRGLQLLFYSVGIGQISSEVPQNLSASRPQDRQFILSSKKLLLSDSGFYLCAWRGAANTGELFFGEGSRLTVL.

This sequence joins TRBV7-2 and TRBJ2-1, with D possibly TRBD2 on 5 matching bases. From germline, CDR1 is SGHTA and CDR2 FQGNSA. The CDR3 totals 15 residues. V dropped 5 bases and J dropped 3 bases, with 14 bases sitting between them. Here the CDR3 reads CASSPDYPLYNEQFF. In DNA, the CDR3 is TGTGCCAGCAGCCCAGACTACCCCCTCTACAATGAGCAGTTCTTC.

This chain joins TRBV19 and TRBJ1-2, with 11 bases that match TRBD1. Per the germline V gene, CDR1 is LNHDA and CDR2 is SQIVND (reference sequence). V lost 1 base, J lost 7 bases, and 5 bases stayed unmatched. This CDR3 region has 15 residues. The CDR3 sequence: CASSIAGQGASGYTF. The CDR3 region has the DNA TGTGCCAGTAGTATAGCCGGACAGGGGGCCAGTGGCTACACCTTC.

There are a few counts of this clonotype. J is TRBJ2-7 and V is TRBV20-1; D might be TRBD2 (6 bases). This CDR3 region has 14 residues. V lost 5 bases, J lost 7 bases, and 21 bases lay in between. Germline CDR1 is DFQATT and CDR2 is SNEGSKA (reference sequence). CDR3 region: CSAPPGLEVGEQYF. CDR3 in DNA: TGCAGTGCTCCCCCGGGACTCGAAGTAGGGGAGCAGTACTTC.

This sequence joins TRBV20-1 and TRBJ2-4; D is perhaps TRBD2 (5 bases). V lost 6 bases, J lost 9 bases, and 12 bases lay in between. This CDR3 region has 11 residues. The germline V gene has CDR1 DFQATT and CDR2 SNEGSKA (reference sequence). CDR3 sequence (DNA): TGCAGTGCAAAAGGCCGGGGCATTCAGTACTTC. Protein sequence: CSAKGRGIQYF.

This clonotype was found a few times. The V and J genes are TRBV5-1 and TRBJ1-5, with TRBD1 identical over 7 bases. J was trimmed by 3 bases and V by 2 bases; bases with no gene match: 5. The CDR3 runs to 15 residues. Germline V gene lookup returns CDR1 SGHRS and CDR2 YFSETQ. CDR3 residues: CASSFGTDLNQPQHF. CDR3 sequence (DNA): TGCGCCAGCAGCTTCGGGACAGATCTCAATCAGCCCCAGCATTTT.

The chain links TRBV7-8 to TRBJ2-7, with a possible D match to TRBD2 (6 bases). V lost 5 bases and J lost 5, with 28 bases in between. CDR1 and CDR2 from the germline V gene are SGHVS and FQNEAQ. The CDR3 sequence is 18 residues long. The CDR3 spells CASSPSGLQAQKGNEQYF. In DNA, the CDR3 is TGTGCCAGCAGCCCCAGCGGGCTTCAAGCCCAAAAGGGCAACGAGCAGTACTTC.

This clonotype was detected a few times. The chain links TRBV6-2 or TRBV6-3 to TRBJ2-3; 12 bases are a match to TRBD2. The CDR3 consists of 17 residues. With V trimmed by 8 bases and J by 4 bases, 13 bases remained unmatched. Germline CDR1 is MNHEY and CDR2 is SVGEGT. The CDR3 DNA reads TGTGCCAGCTCCCCGCTAGCGGGGGGGCCATGGTCAGATACGCAGTATTTT. Residues: CASSPLAGGPWSDTQYF.

This clonotype occurred a few times. This chain joins TRBV12-3 or TRBV12-4 and TRBJ1-4; unclear D gene. This CDR3 contains 12 residues. The V gene lost 7 bases and the J gene lost 6 bases, with 9 bases spanning the gap. CDR3 nucleotides: TGTGCCAGCAAGCGAGATTATGAAAAACTGTTTTTT. This gives the protein CASKRDYEKLFF.

The chain has TRBV7-2 and TRBJ1-2; 7 bases agree with TRBD1. This CDR3 is built from 13 residues. CDR1 and CDR2 (germline): SGHTA, FQGNSA. With 3 bases clipped from V and 6 bases from J, the junction kept 4 bases outside the gene matches. The CDR3 nucleotides are TGTGCCAGCAGCTTTCAAACAGGGGATGGCTACACCTTC. Translating it yields CASSFQTGDGYTF.

This clonotype was recorded a few times. The J gene is TRBJ2-1, the V gene TRBV7-9; D is unresolved. The V and J ends lost 6 bases and 9 bases respectively, with 15 bases between them. This CDR3 spans 13 amino acids. Germline assignment: CDR1 SEHNR and CDR2 FQNEAQ (reference sequence). CDR3 DNA sequence: TGTGCCAGCAGTTACAGAAGTTCGGGTGAGCAGTTCTTC. Residues: CASSYRSSGEQFF. Full variable domain (missing parts from reference TRBV7-9 and TRBJ2-1): DTGVSQNPRHKITKRGQNVTFRCDPISEHNRLYWYRQTLGQGPEFLTYFQNEAQLEKSRLLSDRFSAERPKGSFSTLEIQRTEQGDSAMYLCASSYRSSGEQFFGPGTRLTVL.

The V gene is TRBV5-6, the J gene TRBJ2-2, with 10 positions matching TRBD2. The CDR3 is 19 amino acids. The germline CDR1 and CDR2 sequences are SGHDT and YYEEEE. Trimming cost V 4 bases and J 4 bases; bases outside gene matches: 16. CDR3 in amino acids: CASSQSGTSVYRRTGELFF. The CDR3 DNA follows: TGTGCCAGCAGCCAGTCCGGGACTAGCGTTTACCGGCGCACCGGGGAGCTGTTTTTT. Looking up the rest from reference TRBV5-6 and TRBJ2-2 gives the full variable domain: DAGVTQSPTHLIKTRGQQVTLRCSPKSGHDTVSWYQQALGQGPQFIFQYYEEEERQRGNFPDRFSGHQFPNYSSELNVNALLLGDSALYLCASSQSGTSVYRRTGELFFGEGSRLTVL.